The 27 T cell receptor beta chains below were found in one sample sequenced in a study of T cells generated in artificial thymic organoids. Separate semi-nested PCRs amplified TCRalpha and TCRbeta libraries using constant-region reverse primers in TRAC or TRBC. TCRdb reanalysed the 5' RACE reads using MiXCR and keeps one entry per CDR3 protein. This table holds roughly 2,500 distinct CDR3 sequences, approximately 10% found once. Sequenced sample: naive CD8+ T cells from the thymus. Subset given: CD3+TCRalphabeta+CD8SP T cells; for blood, CD45RO-CCR7+ naive CD8+ T cells. The receptors were sampled from a human donor who gave cord blood stem cells for thymic organoid culture, a cardiac surgery patient who gave postnatal thymus, or a blood donor (not recorded which).

This clonotype is medium-sized within its sample. This chain joins TRBV5-1 and TRBJ1-1; D not resolved. The ends were cut back, 5 bases at V and 4 bases at J, with 12 bases in the middle. The CDR3 is made up of 13 amino acids. Per the germline V gene, CDR1 is SGHRS and CDR2 is YFSETQ. CDR3 sequence: CASRISIPTEAFF. CDR3 nucleotide sequence: TGCGCCAGCAGAATTTCCATACCCACTGAAGCTTTCTTT. Based on the CDR3 plus reference TRBV5-1 and TRBJ1-1, the full variable domain is KAGVTQTPRYLIKTRGQQVTLSCSPISGHRSVSWYQQTPGQGLQFLFEYFSETQRNKGNFPGRFSGRQFSNSRSEMNVSTLELGDSALYLCASRISIPTEAFFGQGTRLTVV.

This clonotype is medium-sized within its sample. The rearrangement uses TRBV12-3 or TRBV12-4 and TRBJ1-6; D unresolved. This CDR3 spans 16 amino acids. Trimming left V 0 bases short and J 4 bases short, with 10 bases between. The CDR3 reads CASSLASRRYNSPLHF. In DNA form, the CDR3 reads TGTGCCAGCAGTTTAGCGAGTCGGCGTTATAATTCACCCCTCCACTTT.

This sequence joins TRBV19 and TRBJ2-1; TRBD2 agrees at 10 bases. The V gene end was trimmed by 4 bases and the J gene end by 1 base; junction bases not matched to a gene: 10. The length of the CDR3 is 18 residues. Germline CDR1 reads LNHDA; CDR2 reads SQIVND (reference sequence). The CDR3 DNA follows: TGTGCCAGTAGTACCCTAGCGGGAGAGTGGGTGTCCTACAATGAGCAGTTCTTC. Translated: CASSTLAGEWVSYNEQFF.

By sample fraction, this clonotype is medium-sized (0.01 to 0.1%). The chain carries TRBV12-3 or TRBV12-4 and TRBJ1-1; tentatively, D is TRBD1 (5 bases). The CDR3 spans 13 residues. The V and J ends lost 6 bases and 2 bases respectively, with 10 bases between them. CDR3 amino acids: CASSPGDNTEAFF. The CDR3 nucleotides are TGTGCCAGCAGCCCCGGGGACAACACTGAAGCTTTCTTT.

V is TRBV9 and J is TRBJ2-1; unclear D gene. Trimming stripped 3 bases from V and 2 bases from J, with 12 bases between. The CDR3 totals 15 residues. CDR1 is SGDLS and CDR2 is YYNGEE in the germline V gene. The CDR3 here is CASSAKAAPYNEQFF. In nucleotides, the CDR3 is TGTGCCAGCAGCGCTAAGGCAGCTCCCTACAATGAGCAGTTCTTC.

This clonotype was observed a handful of times. V and J are TRBV20-1 and TRBJ2-1, with TRBD2 matching 11 bases. V gave up 6 bases and J gave up 7 bases; unmatched junction bases: 17. In germline, CDR1 is DFQATT, CDR2 SNEGSKA (reference sequence). This CDR3 spans 17 amino acids. CDR3 sequence: CSATVLAGVFMVNEQFF. The CDR3 coding sequence is TGCAGTGCCACGGTACTAGCGGGAGTGTTCATGGTAAATGAGCAGTTCTTC.

By frequency in the sample, this clonotype is large. This chain connects TRBV20-1 to TRBJ1-1; D unresolved. Per the germline V gene, CDR1 is DFQATT and CDR2 is SNEGSKA (reference sequence). Trimming removed 4 bases from V and 8 bases from J, with 17 bases in between. There are 13 residues in the CDR3. CDR3 residues: CSAIQWDFTEAFF. The CDR3 nucleotides are TGCAGTGCTATCCAATGGGATTTTACCGAAGCTTTCTTT.

This clonotype was detected once. The chain combines TRBV9 with TRBJ2-2; the match to TRBD1 covers 7 bases. The CDR3 loop spans 14 amino acids. V lost 4 bases, J lost 6 bases, and 6 bases stayed unmatched. CDR1 is SGDLS, CDR2 YYNGEE, per germline. CDR3 region: CASSTDRVPGELFF. Written as DNA, the CDR3 is TGTGCCAGCAGCACTGACAGGGTCCCCGGGGAGCTGTTTTTT.

This clonotype was counted only a few times. The J gene is TRBJ2-3, the V gene TRBV12-3 or TRBV12-4, with D possibly being TRBD2 (6 bases). The CDR3 covers 14 residues. Deletions cut 6 bases from V and 3 bases from J, with 13 bases between. Written as DNA, the CDR3 is TGTGCCAGCAGCTCGGCTGGGGGGACAGATACGCAGTATTTT. As protein: CASSSAGGTDTQYF.

This clonotype occurred a few times. J is TRBJ2-5 and V is TRBV5-1; TRBD2 matches at 10 bases. Germline trimming cut 0 bases from V and 5 bases from J; bases unmatched to any gene: 7. Germline V gives CDR1 SGHRS, CDR2 YFSETQ. The CDR3 is made up of 16 amino acids. The DNA for the CDR3 is TGCGCCAGCAGCTTGGCGGCTAGCGGGAGATCTGAGACCCAGTACTTC. It specifies CASSLAASGRSETQYF.

This clonotype occurred a few times. The rearrangement links TRBV12-3 or TRBV12-4 to TRBJ2-1; maybe TRBD2 (6 bases). The germline V and J ends were trimmed by 6 bases and 1 base, with 19 bases remaining between them. The CDR3 is made up of 17 amino acids. The CDR3 protein is CASSPARGLDSYNEQFF. Written as DNA, the CDR3 is TGTGCCAGCAGCCCCGCCCGGGGACTTGATTCCTACAATGAGCAGTTCTTC.

This clonotype was picked up a small number of times. The CDR3 protein is CASTDRDSYNEQFF. DNA of the CDR3: TGTGCCAGCACAGACAGGGACTCCTACAATGAGCAGTTCTTC. The J gene is TRBJ2-1, the V gene TRBV7-9; TRBD1 agrees at 7 bases. J gave up 0 bases and V 7 bases, and 3 bases lay outside the gene matches. The CDR3 has 14 residues. Germline V gene data show CDR1 as SEHNR and CDR2 as FQNEAQ (reference sequence). Combining the CDR3 with reference TRBV7-9 and TRBJ2-1 gives the whole variable domain DTGVSQNPRHKITKRGQNVTFRCDPISEHNRLYWYRQTLGQGPEFLTYFQNEAQLEKSRLLSDRFSAERPKGSFSTLEIQRTEQGDSAMYLCASTDRDSYNEQFFGPGTRLTVL.

This clonotype is medium-sized (0.01 to 0.1%) by share. J is TRBJ2-3 and V is TRBV5-1; TRBD2 matches 13 bases. Trimming removed 4 bases from V and 4 bases from J; junction bases left unmatched: 6. The CDR3 has 16 amino acids. Germline V gene sequence: CDR1 SGHRS, CDR2 YFSETQ. In nucleotides, the CDR3 is TGCGCCAGCAGCGGAACTAGCGGGGGGGCAGCAGATACGCAGTATTTT. Its protein is CASSGTSGGAADTQYF.

This clonotype turned up a few times. The chain uses TRBV4-1 and TRBJ2-3; weak D call: TRBD2 (5 bases). Germline V lookup: CDR1 MGHRA, CDR2 YSYEKL. CDR3 length: 18 residues. Trimming shortened V by 3 bases and J by 0 bases, and 19 bases separated the two germline ends. In nucleotides, the CDR3 is TGCGCCAGCAGCCACCCCCCGGAGCGGAGGCATAGCACAGATACGCAGTATTTT. Protein sequence: CASSHPPERRHSTDTQYF.

The genes are TRBV7-9 and TRBJ2-1; 7 nucleotides line up with TRBD2. In germline, CDR1 is SEHNR, CDR2 FQNEAQ (reference sequence). V lost 5 bases, J lost 3 bases, and 13 bases stayed unmatched. CDR3 size: 17 residues. CDR3 in DNA: TGTGCCAGCAGCCCTCCCGGGGCGGGAGCGATCTACAATGAGCAGTTCTTC. Protein sequence: CASSPPGAGAIYNEQFF.

Judged by abundance, this clonotype is large. The rearrangement uses TRBV2 and TRBJ2-3; D perhaps matches TRBD2 (6 bases). Germline V gene lookup returns CDR1 SNHLY and CDR2 FYNNEI. Trimming took 8 bases from V and 6 from J, leaving 12 bases between them. The CDR3 has 12 residues. The CDR3 is CASPRLVDTQYF. CDR3 DNA sequence: TGTGCCAGCCCCAGACTAGTCGATACGCAGTATTTT.

This clonotype has a handful of counts. The rearrangement joins TRBV14 to TRBJ1-4; 7 nucleotides match TRBD1. In germline, CDR1 is SGHDN, CDR2 FVKESK. J lost 2 bases, V lost 4 bases, and 10 bases had no gene match. This CDR3 has 17 amino acids. The CDR3 reads CASSPQPRGLTNEKLFF. The CDR3 DNA follows: TGTGCCAGCAGCCCCCAGCCTAGGGGGCTGACTAATGAAAAACTGTTTTTT.

This clonotype is medium-sized (0.01 to 0.1%). The chain employs TRBV10-3 and TRBJ1-2; maybe TRBD1 (5 bases). V lost 3 bases to trimming and J lost 3 bases, with 8 bases between them. The CDR3 length is 13 residues. Looked up from germline, CDR1 is ENHRY and CDR2 is SYGVKD. The CDR3: CAISDGGYYGYTF. The CDR3 DNA sequence: TGTGCCATCAGTGATGGGGGGTACTATGGCTACACCTTC.

By sample share, this clonotype is medium-sized. CDR3 loop: CASSTGGRGGREQYF. In DNA, the CDR3 is TGTGCCAGCAGTACCGGGGGGAGAGGGGGTCGCGAGCAGTACTTC. The chain couples TRBV28 to TRBJ2-7; weak D call: TRBD2 (7 bases). V was shortened by 5 bases and J by 6 bases, with 20 bases between the two germline ends. This CDR3 has 15 residues. Germline CDR1 is MDHEN and CDR2 is SYDVKM.

By proportion, this clonotype is medium-sized (0.01 to 0.1%). The V call is TRBV28, the J call TRBJ1-6, with TRBD1 identical over 8 bases. Germline values: CDR1 MDHEN, CDR2 SYDVKM. V lost 10 bases and J lost 8; bases outside the gene matches: 7. This CDR3 has 13 amino acids. The CDR3 spells CAIEDRGHSPLHF. The CDR3 DNA is TGTGCCATCGAAGACAGGGGTCATTCACCCCTCCACTTT.

V gene TRBV6-1 combines with J gene TRBJ2-7; no clear D. This CDR3 comprises 13 residues. Trimming cost V 4 bases and J 2 bases, with 9 bases left between them. Germline V gene data show CDR1 as MNHNS and CDR2 as SASEGT. CDR3 loop: CASSGMSTYEQYF. DNA of the CDR3: TGTGCCAGCAGTGGCATGTCCACCTACGAGCAGTACTTC.

V and J are TRBV27 and TRBJ2-7, with 7 bases matching TRBD1. The germline V gene encodes CDR1 MNHEY and CDR2 SMNVEV (reference sequence). Trimming at V came to 5 bases and at J to 5 bases, leaving 12 bases not matched to a gene. The CDR3 loop spans 15 amino acids. The CDR3 DNA is TGTGCCAGCAGTCCAATCCCGGGACAGTCCGACGAGCAGTACTTC. Translation gives CASSPIPGQSDEQYF.

In its sample, this clonotype was seen a few times. A much bigger clone sits one base away, suggesting this may be a read error. The rearrangement joins TRBV7-9 to TRBJ1-1; tentative D call: TRBD1 (6 bases). The germline V gene has CDR1 SEHNR and CDR2 FQNEAQ (reference sequence). This CDR3 region has 13 residues. CDR3 in amino acids: CASFLGGAPEVFF. The CDR3 nucleotides read TGTGCCAGCTTCCTCGGGGGGGCGCCTGAAGTTTTCTTT.

V is TRBV12-3 or TRBV12-4 and J is TRBJ1-2; 7 nucleotides agree with TRBD1. The CDR3 totals 14 residues. V trimming: 1 base; J trimming: 7 bases; junction bases outside the gene matches: 6. DNA for the CDR3: TGTGCCAGCAGTTTAGGACAGGGAAGGGGTGGCTACACCTTC. It specifies CASSLGQGRGGYTF.

By proportion, this clonotype is medium-sized (0.01 to 0.1%). The V and J genes are TRBV13 and TRBJ1-1, with D perhaps TRBD1 (5 bases). This CDR3 has 14 residues. V was clipped by 5 bases and J by 5 bases, with 15 bases between them. Germline loops: CDR1 PRHDT, CDR2 FYEKMQ (reference sequence). CDR3 bases: TGTGCCAGCAGCAACCGGGCCTGGGGGACTGAAGCTTTCTTT. Residues: CASSNRAWGTEAFF.

On this clonotype: This may be a read error, as it is one base from a much larger clone. DNA for the CDR3: TGCAGCGCTGAAATAAATGAGCAGTTCTTC. Translation: CSAEINEQFF. The rearrangement links TRBV29-1 to TRBJ2-1; D gene ambiguous. This CDR3 has 10 amino acids. The V gene's germline CDR1 is SQVTM and CDR2 ANQGSEA.

This clonotype qualifies as medium-sized. V gene TRBV12-3 or TRBV12-4 combines with J gene TRBJ2-7; TRBD1 matches 7 bases. This CDR3 has 15 residues. V gave up 4 bases and J gave up 6 bases; unmatched junction bases: 12. The CDR3 DNA reads as TGTGCCAGCAGTTCGGGACAGCTCCACTTCTTCGAGCAGTACGTC. As protein: CASSSGQLHFFEQYV.